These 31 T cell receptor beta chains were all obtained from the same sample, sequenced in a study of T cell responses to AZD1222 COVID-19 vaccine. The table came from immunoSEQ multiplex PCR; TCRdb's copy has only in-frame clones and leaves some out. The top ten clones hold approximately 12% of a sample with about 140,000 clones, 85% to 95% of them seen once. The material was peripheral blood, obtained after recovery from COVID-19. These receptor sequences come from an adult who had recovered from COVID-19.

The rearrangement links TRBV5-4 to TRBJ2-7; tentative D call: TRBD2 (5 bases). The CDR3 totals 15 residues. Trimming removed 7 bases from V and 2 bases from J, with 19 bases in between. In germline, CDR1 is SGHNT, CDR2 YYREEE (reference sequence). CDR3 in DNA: TGTGCCAGCGGGGTTGGAGGCCCGCTTCCCTACGAGCAGTACTTC. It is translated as CASGVGGPLPYEQYF. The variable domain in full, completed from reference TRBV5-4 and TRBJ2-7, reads ETGVTQSPTHLIKTRGQQVTLRCSSQSGHNTVSWYQQALGQGPQFIFQYYREEENGRGNFPPRFSGLQFPNYSSELNVNALELDDSALYLCASGVGGPLPYEQYFGPGTRLTVT.

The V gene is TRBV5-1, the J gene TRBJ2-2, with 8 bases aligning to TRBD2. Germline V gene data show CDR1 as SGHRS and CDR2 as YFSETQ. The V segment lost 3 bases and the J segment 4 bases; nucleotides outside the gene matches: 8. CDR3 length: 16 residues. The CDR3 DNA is TGCGCCAGCAGCTCCGGAGCGGGAGTGCGCACCGGGGAGCTGTTTTTT. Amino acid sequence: CASSSGAGVRTGELFF.

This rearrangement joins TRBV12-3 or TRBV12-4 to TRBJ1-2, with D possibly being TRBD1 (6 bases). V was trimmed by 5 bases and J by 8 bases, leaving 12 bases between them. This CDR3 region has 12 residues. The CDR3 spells CASSVDSFGYTF. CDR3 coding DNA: TGTGCCAGCAGTGTGGACAGTTTCGGCTACACCTTC.

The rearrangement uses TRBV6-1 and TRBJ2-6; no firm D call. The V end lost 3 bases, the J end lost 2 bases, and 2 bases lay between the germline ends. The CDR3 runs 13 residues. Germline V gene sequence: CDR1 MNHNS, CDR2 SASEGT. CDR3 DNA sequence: TGTGCCAGCAGTGACACTGGGGCCAACGTCCTGACTTTC. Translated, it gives CASSDTGANVLTF.

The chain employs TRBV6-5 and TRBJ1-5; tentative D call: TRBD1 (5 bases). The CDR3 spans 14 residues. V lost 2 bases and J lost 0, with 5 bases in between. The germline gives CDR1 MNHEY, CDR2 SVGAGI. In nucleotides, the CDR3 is TGTGCCAGCAGTTACAGGGGTAGCAATCAGCCCCAGCATTTT. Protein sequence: CASSYRGSNQPQHF.

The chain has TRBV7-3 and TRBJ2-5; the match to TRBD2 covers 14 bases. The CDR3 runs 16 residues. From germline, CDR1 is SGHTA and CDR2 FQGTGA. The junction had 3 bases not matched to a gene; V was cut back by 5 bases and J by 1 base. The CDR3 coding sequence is TGTGCCAGCAGCAACGGACTAGCGGGAGGCCAAGAGACCCAGTACTTC. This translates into CASSNGLAGGQETQYF.

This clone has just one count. The CDR3 spells CASSRNRWSEQFF. The CDR3, as DNA: TGTGCCAGCAGCCGTAATAGGTGGTCGGAGCAGTTCTTC. The V gene is TRBV12-3 or TRBV12-4, the J gene TRBJ2-1, with no clear D. This CDR3 region has 13 residues. Trimming shortened V by 6 bases and J by 10 bases, and 16 bases separated the two germline ends.

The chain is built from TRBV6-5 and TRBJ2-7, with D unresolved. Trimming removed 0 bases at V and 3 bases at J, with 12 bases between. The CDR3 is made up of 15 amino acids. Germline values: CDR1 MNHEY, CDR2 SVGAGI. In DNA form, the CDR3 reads TGTGCCAGCAGTTACTCGATTCCCGCAGACTACGAGCAGTACTTC. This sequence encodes CASSYSIPADYEQYF.

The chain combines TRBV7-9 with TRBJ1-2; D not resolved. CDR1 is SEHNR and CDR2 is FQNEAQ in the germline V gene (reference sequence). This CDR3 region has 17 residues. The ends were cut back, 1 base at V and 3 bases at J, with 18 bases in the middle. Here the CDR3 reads CASSLDIVPARHYGYTF. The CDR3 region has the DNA TGTGCCAGCAGCTTAGATATCGTCCCGGCCAGACACTATGGCTACACCTTC.

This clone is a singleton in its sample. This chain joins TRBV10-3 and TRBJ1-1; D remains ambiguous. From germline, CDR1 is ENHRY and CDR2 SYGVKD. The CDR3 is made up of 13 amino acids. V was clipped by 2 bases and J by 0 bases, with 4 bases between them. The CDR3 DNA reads TGTGCCATCAGTGAGGGTATGAACACTGAAGCTTTCTTT. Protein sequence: CAISEGMNTEAFF.

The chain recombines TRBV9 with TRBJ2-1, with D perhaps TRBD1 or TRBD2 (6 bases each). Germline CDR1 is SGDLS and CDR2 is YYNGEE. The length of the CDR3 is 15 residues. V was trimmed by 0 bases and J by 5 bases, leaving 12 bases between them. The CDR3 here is CASSVDGGRHNEQFF. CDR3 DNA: TGTGCCAGCAGCGTAGACGGGGGCCGGCACAATGAGCAGTTCTTC.

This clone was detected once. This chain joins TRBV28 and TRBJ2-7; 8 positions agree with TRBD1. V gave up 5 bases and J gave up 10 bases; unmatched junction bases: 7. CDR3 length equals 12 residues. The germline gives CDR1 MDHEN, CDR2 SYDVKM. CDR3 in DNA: TGTGCCAGCAGTGAAGGGACAGGAGGTCAGTACTTC. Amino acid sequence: CASSEGTGGQYF.

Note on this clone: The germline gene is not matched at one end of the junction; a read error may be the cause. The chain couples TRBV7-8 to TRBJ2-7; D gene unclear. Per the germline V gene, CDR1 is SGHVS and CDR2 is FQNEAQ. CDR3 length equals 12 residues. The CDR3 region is CASSPDSYQQYF. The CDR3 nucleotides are TGTGCCAGCAGCCCAGACTCCTACCAGCAGTACTTC.

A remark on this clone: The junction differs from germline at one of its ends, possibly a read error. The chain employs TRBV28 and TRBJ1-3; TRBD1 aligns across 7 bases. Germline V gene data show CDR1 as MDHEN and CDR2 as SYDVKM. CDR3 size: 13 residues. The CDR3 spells CASSSHLGDSAHF. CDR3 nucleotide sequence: TGTGCCAGCAGTTCCCATCTGGGGGACAGTGCGCATTTT. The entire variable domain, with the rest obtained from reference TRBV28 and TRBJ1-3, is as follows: DVKVTQSSRYLVKRTGEKVFLECVQDMDHENMFWYRQDPGLGLRLIYFSYDVKMKEKGDIPEGYSVSREKKERFSLILESASTNQTSMYLCASSSHLGDSAHFGEGSWLTVV.

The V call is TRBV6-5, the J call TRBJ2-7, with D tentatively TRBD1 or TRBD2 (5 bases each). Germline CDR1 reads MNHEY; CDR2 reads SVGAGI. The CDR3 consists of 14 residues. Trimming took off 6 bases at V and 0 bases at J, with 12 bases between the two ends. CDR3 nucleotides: TGTGCCAGCAGAGATCCCGGGACCTCCTACGAGCAGTACTTC. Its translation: CASRDPGTSYEQYF.

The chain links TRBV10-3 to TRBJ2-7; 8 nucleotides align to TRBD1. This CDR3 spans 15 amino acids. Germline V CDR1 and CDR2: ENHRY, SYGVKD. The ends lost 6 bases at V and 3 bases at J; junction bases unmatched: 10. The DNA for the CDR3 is TGTGCCATCAGGGCGACAGGGGATCGTCTCTACGAGCAGTACTTC. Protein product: CAIRATGDRLYEQYF.

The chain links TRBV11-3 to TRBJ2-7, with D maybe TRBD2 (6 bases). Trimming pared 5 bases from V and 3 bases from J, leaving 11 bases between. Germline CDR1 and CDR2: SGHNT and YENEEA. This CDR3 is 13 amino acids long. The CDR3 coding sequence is TGTGCCAGCAGCCTCGGGACTGGCTACGAGCAGTACTTC. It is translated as CASSLGTGYEQYF.

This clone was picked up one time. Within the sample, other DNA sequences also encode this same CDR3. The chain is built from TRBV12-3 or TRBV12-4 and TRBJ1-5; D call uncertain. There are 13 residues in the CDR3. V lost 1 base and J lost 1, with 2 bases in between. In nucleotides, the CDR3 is TGTGCCAGCAGTTTAGGGAGCAATCAGCCCCAGCATTTT. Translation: CASSLGSNQPQHF.

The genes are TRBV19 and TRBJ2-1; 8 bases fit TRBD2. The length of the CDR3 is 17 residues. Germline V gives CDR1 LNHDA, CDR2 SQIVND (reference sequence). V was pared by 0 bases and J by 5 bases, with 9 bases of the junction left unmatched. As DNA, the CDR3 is TGTGCCAGTAGTATAGAGCGGGGGGCTAGCGGCGACAATGAGCAGTTCTTC. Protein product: CASSIERGASGDNEQFF.

CDR3 in DNA: TGCACCAGCAGCCAAGAAGAGGGCCCTGGATACGAGCAGTACTTC. Translated: CTSSQEEGPGYEQYF. The rearrangement joins TRBV1 to TRBJ2-7; TRBD2, the table's D call, was not compared with the DNA. TRBV1 is a documented pseudogene. This CDR3 contains 15 residues.

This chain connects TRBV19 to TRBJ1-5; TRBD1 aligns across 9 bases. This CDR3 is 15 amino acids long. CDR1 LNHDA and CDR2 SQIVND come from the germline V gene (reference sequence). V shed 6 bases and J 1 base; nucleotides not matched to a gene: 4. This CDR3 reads CASSPGTGSNQPQHF. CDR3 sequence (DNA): TGTGCCAGTAGCCCCGGGACAGGGAGCAATCAGCCCCAGCATTTT.

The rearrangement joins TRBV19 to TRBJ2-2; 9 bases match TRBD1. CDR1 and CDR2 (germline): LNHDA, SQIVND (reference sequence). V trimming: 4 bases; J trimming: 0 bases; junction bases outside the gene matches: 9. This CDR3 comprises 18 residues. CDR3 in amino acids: CASSKGTGSGANTGELFF. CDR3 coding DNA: TGTGCCAGTAGTAAAGGGACAGGGTCGGGTGCGAACACCGGGGAGCTGTTTTTT.

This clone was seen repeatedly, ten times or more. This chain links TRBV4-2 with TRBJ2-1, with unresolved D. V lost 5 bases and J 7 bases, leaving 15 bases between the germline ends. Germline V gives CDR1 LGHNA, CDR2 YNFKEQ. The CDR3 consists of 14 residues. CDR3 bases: TGTGCCAGCAGCTTTTGGAGATGGTCGAATGAGCAGTTCTTC. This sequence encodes CASSFWRWSNEQFF.

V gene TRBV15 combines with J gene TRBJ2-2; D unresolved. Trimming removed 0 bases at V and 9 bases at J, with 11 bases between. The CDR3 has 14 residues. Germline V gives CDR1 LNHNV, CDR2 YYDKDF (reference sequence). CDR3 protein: CATSRDRGARELFF. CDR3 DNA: TGTGCCACCAGCAGAGATCGTGGCGCCCGGGAGCTGTTTTTT.

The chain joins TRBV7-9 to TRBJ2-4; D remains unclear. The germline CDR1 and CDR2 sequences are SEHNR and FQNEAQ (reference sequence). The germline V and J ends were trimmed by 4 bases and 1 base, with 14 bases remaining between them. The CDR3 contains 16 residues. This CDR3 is CASSSQQTTAKNIQYF. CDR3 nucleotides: TGTGCCAGCAGCTCCCAACAGACCACCGCCAAAAACATTCAGTACTTC.

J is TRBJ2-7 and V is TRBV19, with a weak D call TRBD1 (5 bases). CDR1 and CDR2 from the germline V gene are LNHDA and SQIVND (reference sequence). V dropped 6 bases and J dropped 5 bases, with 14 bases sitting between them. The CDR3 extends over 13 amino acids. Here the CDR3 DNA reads TGTGCCAGTAGGGCCGACGTAGGGGACGAGCAGTACTTC. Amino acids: CASRADVGDEQYF.

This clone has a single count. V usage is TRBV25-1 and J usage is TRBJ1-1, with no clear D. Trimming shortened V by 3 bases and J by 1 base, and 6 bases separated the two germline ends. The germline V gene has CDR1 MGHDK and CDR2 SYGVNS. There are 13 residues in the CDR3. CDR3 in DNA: TGTGCCAGCAGTGAGGCCGGGAACACTGAAGCTTTCTTT. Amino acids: CASSEAGNTEAFF.

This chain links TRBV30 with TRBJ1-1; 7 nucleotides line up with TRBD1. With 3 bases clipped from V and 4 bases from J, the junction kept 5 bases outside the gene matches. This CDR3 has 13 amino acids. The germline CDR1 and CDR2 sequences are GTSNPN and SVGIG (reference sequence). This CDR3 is CAWSGAGGTEAFF. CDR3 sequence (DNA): TGTGCCTGGAGCGGGGCAGGGGGCACTGAAGCTTTCTTT. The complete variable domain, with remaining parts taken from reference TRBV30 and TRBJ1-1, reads SQTIHQWPATLVQPVGSPLSLECTVEGTSNPNLYWYRQAAGRGLQLLFYSVGIGQISSEVPQNLSASRPQDRQFILSSKKLLLSDSGFYLCAWSGAGGTEAFFGQGTRLTVV.

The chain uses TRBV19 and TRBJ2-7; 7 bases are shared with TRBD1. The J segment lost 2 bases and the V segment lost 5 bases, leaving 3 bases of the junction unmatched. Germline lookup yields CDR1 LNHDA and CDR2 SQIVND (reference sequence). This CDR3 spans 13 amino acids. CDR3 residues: CASSGDSAYEQYF. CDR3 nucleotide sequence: TGTGCCAGTAGTGGGGACAGCGCCTACGAGCAGTACTTC.

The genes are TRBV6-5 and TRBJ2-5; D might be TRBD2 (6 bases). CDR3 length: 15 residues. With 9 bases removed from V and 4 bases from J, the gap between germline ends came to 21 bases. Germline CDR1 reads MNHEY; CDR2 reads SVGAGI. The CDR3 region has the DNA TGTGCCAGTGGAGGGGCAGGGAGGTTCGGAGAGACCCAGTACTTC. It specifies CASGGAGRFGETQYF.

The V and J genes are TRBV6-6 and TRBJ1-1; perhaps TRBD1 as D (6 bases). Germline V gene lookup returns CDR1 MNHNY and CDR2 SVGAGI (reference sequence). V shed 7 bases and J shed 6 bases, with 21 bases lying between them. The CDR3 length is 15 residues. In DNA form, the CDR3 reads TGTGCCAGCACCAAGGACAGCTTTGGTCGTTCTGAAGCTTTCTTT. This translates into CASTKDSFGRSEAFF.